This record concerns one T cell receptor beta chain sequence. TCRdb keeps only in-frame clones here, not all; method: immunoSEQ multiplex PCR. The table lists roughly 200,000 clones, more than 75% of them singletons. The data were taken from a study of blood T cell repertoires in COVID-19. About the study: Acute-phase and convalescent COVID-19 samples originated in the United States, Italy and Spain. The analysed material was cDNA or gDNA that came from T cells, B-cell-depleted T cells, or PBMCs.

Patients in Seattle were enrolled during active infection, then followed longitudinally. The CDR3 covers 11 residues. Germline loops: CDR1 MNHNS, CDR2 SASEGT. V lost 6 bases and J 9 bases, leaving 8 bases between the germline ends. Sample: peripheral blood. The chain joins TRBV6-1 to TRBJ2-2; D perhaps matches TRBD1 (6 bases). The clonotype originates from a person aged 65 to 79 with COVID-19, enrolled during active disease. The CDR3: CASRDSRELFF. In DNA, the CDR3 is TGTGCCAGCAGGGACAGCCGGGAGCTGTTTTTT.